These 29 T cell receptor beta chains came from one sample sequenced in a study of blood T cell repertoires in COVID-19. Clones were read by immunoSEQ multiplex PCR, and TCRdb kept only the in-frame ones, dropping some. The sample yields 98,000 or so clones, around four fifths seen once. Material: peripheral blood. All receptors come from a man in his 60s with acute or convalescent COVID-19.

This chain links TRBV5-1 with TRBJ1-1, with D unclear. Trimming stripped 0 bases from V and 0 bases from J, with 9 bases between. The CDR3 length is 15 residues. Germline CDR1 SGHRS, CDR2 YFSETQ. The CDR3 reads CASSLANSLNTEAFF. CDR3 sequence (DNA): TGCGCCAGCAGCTTGGCCAACAGCCTGAACACTGAAGCTTTCTTT.

The V gene is TRBV6-4, the J gene TRBJ1-2; D gene unclear. Per the germline V gene, CDR1 is MRHNA and CDR2 is SNTAGT. The germline V and J ends were trimmed by 0 bases and 4 bases, with 6 bases remaining between them. The CDR3 has 13 residues. As DNA, the CDR3 is TGTGCCAGCAGTGACTCGAACGGCTATGGCTACACCTTC. Protein: CASSDSNGYGYTF.

The chain has TRBV5-5 and TRBJ2-7; TRBD2 matches 10 bases. The CDR3 is 14 residues long. Germline V CDR1 and CDR2: SGHKS, YYEKEE (reference sequence). Trimming at V came to 4 bases and at J to 4 bases, leaving 5 bases not matched to a gene. The CDR3 region has the DNA TGTGCCAGCAGCCTCACTAGCGGGGATTACGAGCAGTACTTC. It codes for CASSLTSGDYEQYF.

The chain joins TRBV2 to TRBJ1-5; D perhaps matches TRBD1 (6 bases). Trimming removed 2 bases at V and 0 bases at J, with 11 bases between. CDR1 is SNHLY and CDR2 is FYNNEI in the germline V gene. This CDR3 region has 16 residues. As DNA, the CDR3 is TGTGCCAGCAGTGAAATACAGGGTCCTAGCAATCAGCCCCAGCATTTT. Its translation: CASSEIQGPSNQPQHF.

This sequence joins TRBV11-2 and TRBJ1-5; D gene ambiguous. CDR1 and CDR2 from the germline V gene are SGHAT and FQNNGV. V lost 5 bases to trimming and J lost 0 bases, with 8 bases between them. This CDR3 has 14 residues. The CDR3 protein is CASSIDISNQPQHF. The CDR3 DNA sequence: TGTGCCAGCAGCATTGACATTAGCAATCAGCCCCAGCATTTT.

A single count supports this clone. The chain couples TRBV21-1 to TRBJ2-7; the table gives TRBD2 as D, unverified against the DNA. TRBV21-1 corresponds to a pseudogene. This CDR3 is 14 amino acids long. CDR3 DNA: TGTGCCAGCGTTCCCCGGGGGGATGCTTACGAGCAGTACTTC. As protein: CASVPRGDAYEQYF.

This clone was seen ten or more times. The rearrangement uses TRBV4-2 and TRBJ2-1, with D tentatively TRBD2 (6 bases). The V gene lost 1 base and the J gene lost 9 bases, with 13 bases spanning the gap. The CDR3 loop spans 14 amino acids. CDR1 and CDR2 from the germline V gene are LGHNA and YNFKEQ. CDR3 in amino acids: CASSQGVAGSEQFF. In DNA, the CDR3 is TGTGCCAGCAGCCAAGGGGTCGCGGGATCTGAGCAGTTCTTC.

The chain uses TRBV19 and TRBJ1-4, with no clear D. In germline, CDR1 is LNHDA, CDR2 SQIVND (reference sequence). The CDR3 sequence is 15 residues long. V dropped 3 bases and J dropped 7 bases, with 15 bases sitting between them. CDR3 DNA sequence: TGTGCCAGTAGTATGACATCGGCCATAAGTGAAAAACTGTTTTTT. Translating gives CASSMTSAISEKLFF. Full variable domain (outside the CDR3, taken from reference TRBV19 and TRBJ1-4): DGGITQSPKYLFRKEGQNVTLSCEQNLNHDAMYWYRQDPGQGLRLIYYSQIVNDFQKGDIAEGYSVSREKKESFPLTVTSAQKNPTAFYLCASSMTSAISEKLFFGSGTQLSVL.

This chain joins TRBV13 and TRBJ2-1, with 12 bases lining up with TRBD2. This CDR3 contains 18 residues. Germline CDR1 reads PRHDT; CDR2 reads FYEKMQ (reference sequence). The junction had 7 bases not matched to a gene; V was cut back by 0 bases and J by 4 bases. DNA of the CDR3: TGTGCCAGCAGCTTAGGGACTAGCGGGAGAGGATTTTACAATGAGCAGTTCTTC. Encoded protein: CASSLGTSGRGFYNEQFF.

V gene TRBV24-1 combines with J gene TRBJ2-1; 16 bases map to TRBD2. The V segment lost 2 bases and the J segment 0 bases; nucleotides outside the gene matches: 6. The CDR3 consists of 20 residues. Germline CDR1 is KGHDR and CDR2 is SFDVKD. CDR3 DNA sequence: TGTGCCACCAGTGATTCGGGGACTAGCGGGAGGGCCATCTCCTACAATGAGCAGTTCTTC. Protein product: CATSDSGTSGRAISYNEQFF.

This chain joins TRBV19 and TRBJ2-1, with TRBD2 matching over 7 bases. The CDR3 consists of 16 residues. Germline CDR1 and CDR2: LNHDA and SQIVND (reference sequence). V lost 9 bases, J lost 5 bases, and 16 bases stayed unmatched. As DNA, the CDR3 is TGTGCCAGCACCTCGGGGCCCGGGACTAACAACAATGAGCAGTTCTTC. Its translation is CASTSGPGTNNNEQFF.

The rearrangement uses TRBV10-3 and TRBJ2-7, with 8 positions matching TRBD1. There are 15 residues in the CDR3. Per the germline V gene, CDR1 is ENHRY and CDR2 is SYGVKD. V dropped 3 bases and J dropped 3; count of bases not matched to a gene: 7. The CDR3 DNA reads TGTGCCATCAGTGATTCGGACAGGGTTGGCTACGAGCAGTACTTC. Translation gives CAISDSDRVGYEQYF.

The chain is built from TRBV27 and TRBJ1-5; D is undetermined. The V and J ends lost 4 bases and 3 bases respectively, with 13 bases between them. The CDR3 sequence is 15 residues long. Germline V gene data show CDR1 as MNHEY and CDR2 as SMNVEV (reference sequence). The CDR3 region is CASSSPSNFNQPQHF. CDR3 nucleotide sequence: TGTGCCAGCAGTTCCCCAAGCAACTTCAATCAGCCCCAGCATTTT.

V and J are TRBV18 and TRBJ1-2; D is undetermined. The CDR3 is made up of 12 amino acids. V shed 6 bases and J shed 8 bases, with 13 bases lying between them. Germline V lookup: CDR1 KGHSH, CDR2 LQKENI. In DNA, the CDR3 is TGTGCCAGCTCGCCAGGACTAGAGGGCTACACCTTC. Protein: CASSPGLEGYTF.

The genes are TRBV9 and TRBJ2-1; TRBD2 matches 10 bases. The germline CDR1 and CDR2 sequences are SGDLS and YYNGEE. The CDR3 length is 16 residues. Trimming removed 0 bases from V and 8 bases from J; junction bases left unmatched: 8. This CDR3 reads CASSVGTSGMVDEQFF. The CDR3 DNA reads TGTGCCAGCAGCGTAGGTACTAGCGGGATGGTCGATGAGCAGTTCTTC.

This clone showed up just a few times. For the CDR3, the DNA is TGTGCCAGCATCCTAGACAGGGTTTACGGGGAGCTGTTTTTT. It encodes CASILDRVYGELFF. The chain carries TRBV6-5 and TRBJ2-2; 7 bases map to TRBD1. The V and J ends lost 7 bases and 7 bases, in that order; junction bases with no gene match: 9. The CDR3 is 14 amino acids. CDR1 is MNHEY, CDR2 SVGAGI, per germline.

A few counts support this clone. The V gene is TRBV11-3, the J gene TRBJ2-1, with a tentative D call TRBD1 (7 bases). This CDR3 is 12 amino acids long. The V end lost 6 bases, the J end lost 7 bases, and 10 bases lay between the germline ends. The germline CDR1 and CDR2 sequences are SGHNT and YENEEA. CDR3 sequence: CASSPGGNEQFF. Written as DNA, the CDR3 is TGTGCCAGCAGTCCAGGGGGGAATGAGCAGTTCTTC.

The CDR3 DNA reads as TGCGCCAGCAGCCGTACAGGGAGCTATGGCTACACCTTC. Translation: CASSRTGSYGYTF. The rearrangement uses TRBV5-1 and TRBJ1-2; TRBD1 might be the D (6 bases). CDR1 and CDR2 from the germline V gene are SGHRS and YFSETQ. V was clipped by 4 bases and J by 4 bases, with 11 bases between them. There are 13 residues in the CDR3.

The rearrangement joins TRBV19 to TRBJ2-2, with D possibly TRBD1 on 5 matching bases. This CDR3 has 14 residues. Germline CDR1 is LNHDA and CDR2 is SQIVND (reference sequence). V was pared by 4 bases and J by 7 bases, with 13 bases between. CDR3 DNA: TGTGCCAGTAGTACTCAGGGTATGGTCGGGGAGCTGTTTTTT. It encodes CASSTQGMVGELFF.

This clone was seen only a few times. The junction differs from germline at one of its ends, possibly a read error. The chain is built from TRBV6-1 and TRBJ1-1; 7 bases fit TRBD1. The CDR3 sequence is 14 residues long. CDR1 MNHNS and CDR2 SASEGT come from the germline V gene. In nucleotides, the CDR3 is TGTGCCAGCAGGGAAGACAGGGCGAACACTGAAGCTTTCTTT. Its translation: CASREDRANTEAFF.

This clone appeared once. V gene TRBV10-3 combines with J gene TRBJ2-7; a possible D gene is TRBD1 (5 bases). The CDR3 has 14 residues. Germline assignment: CDR1 ENHRY and CDR2 SYGVKD. The V and J ends lost 2 bases and 2 bases respectively, with 10 bases between them. CDR3: CAISEPGFPYEQYF. In DNA form, the CDR3 reads TGTGCCATCAGTGAGCCAGGGTTTCCCTACGAGCAGTACTTC.

V is TRBV6-2 or TRBV6-3 and J is TRBJ2-3, with D hard to call. V lost 0 bases to trimming and J lost 1 base, with 8 bases between them. Germline V gene data show CDR1 as MNHEY and CDR2 as SVGEGT. There are 15 residues in the CDR3. The CDR3 loop is CASSYSTDRTDTQYF. In DNA form, the CDR3 reads TGTGCCAGCAGTTACTCCACAGACCGCACAGATACGCAGTATTTT.

As regards this clone: Other DNA variants within this sample encode the same CDR3. This chain uses TRBV7-3 with TRBJ2-1, with 9 bases identical to TRBD2. This CDR3 spans 16 amino acids. The junction had 3 bases not matched to a gene; V was cut back by 2 bases and J by 1 base. The V gene's germline CDR1 is SGHTA and CDR2 FQGTGA. Here the CDR3 reads CASSLRREGSYNEQFF. The CDR3, as DNA: TGTGCCAGCAGCTTACGGCGGGAGGGATCCTACAATGAGCAGTTCTTC.

The chain uses TRBV5-1 and TRBJ2-3; 11 bases are a match to TRBD2. There are 14 residues in the CDR3. Trimming removed 4 bases from V and 6 bases from J; junction bases left unmatched: 4. Per germline, CDR1 SGHRS and CDR2 YFSETQ. CDR3 loop: CASSIGLAGDTQYF. The CDR3 DNA is TGCGCCAGCAGCATCGGACTAGCGGGCGATACGCAGTATTTT.

V is TRBV28 and J is TRBJ1-5; 8 nucleotides agree with TRBD1. With 10 bases clipped from V and 6 bases from J, the junction kept 5 bases outside the gene matches. The CDR3 runs to 12 residues. The germline gives CDR1 MDHEN, CDR2 SYDVKM. The DNA of the CDR3 is TGTGCCATAGGACAGGGTAGTCAGCCCCAGCATTTT. Its protein product is CAIGQGSQPQHF.

The DNA for the CDR3 is TGTGCCAGCAGCTTGGGACAGGGAAATGGGTACGAGCAGTACTTC. This sequence encodes CASSLGQGNGYEQYF. This chain joins TRBV5-4 and TRBJ2-7; 7 bases are shared with TRBD1. V gave up 0 bases and J gave up 4 bases; unmatched junction bases: 7. The CDR3 totals 15 residues. Germline lookup yields CDR1 SGHNT and CDR2 YYREEE (reference sequence).

This chain links TRBV7-2 with TRBJ2-6; possible D gene TRBD1, 5 bases. The V and J ends lost 5 bases and 0 bases respectively, with 11 bases between them. The CDR3 runs to 16 residues. Germline V gene lookup returns CDR1 SGHTA and CDR2 FQGNSA. CDR3 nucleotides: TGTGCCAGCAGCAGGGGCTCAAACTCTGGGGCCAACGTCCTGACTTTC. Amino acid sequence: CASSRGSNSGANVLTF. The complete variable domain, with remaining parts taken from reference TRBV7-2 and TRBJ2-6, reads GAGVSQSPSNKVTEKGKDVELRCDPISGHTALYWYRQSLGQGLEFLIYFQGNSAPDKSGLPSDRFSAERTGGSVSTLTIQRTQQEDSAVYLCASSRGSNSGANVLTFGAGSRLTVL.

This clone was counted a single time. The CDR3 loop reads CASSLTGRSDQPQHF. The CDR3 DNA follows: TGTGCCAGCAGCCTTACGGGTCGGAGTGATCAGCCCCAGCATTTT. The chain couples TRBV5-5 to TRBJ1-5; the D is unclear. Trimming left V 4 bases short and J 5 bases short, with 16 bases between. This CDR3 spans 15 amino acids. CDR1 is SGHKS and CDR2 is YYEKEE in the germline V gene (reference sequence).

CDR3 loop: CASSPRGPLEAFF. The CDR3 DNA reads TGTGCCAGCAGCCCCAGGGGGCCCCTTGAAGCTTTCTTT. This rearrangement joins TRBV6-5 to TRBJ1-1; 8 nucleotides align to TRBD1. Germline loops: CDR1 MNHEY, CDR2 SVGAGI. V lost 6 bases and J lost 7; bases outside the gene matches: 7. CDR3 size: 13 residues.